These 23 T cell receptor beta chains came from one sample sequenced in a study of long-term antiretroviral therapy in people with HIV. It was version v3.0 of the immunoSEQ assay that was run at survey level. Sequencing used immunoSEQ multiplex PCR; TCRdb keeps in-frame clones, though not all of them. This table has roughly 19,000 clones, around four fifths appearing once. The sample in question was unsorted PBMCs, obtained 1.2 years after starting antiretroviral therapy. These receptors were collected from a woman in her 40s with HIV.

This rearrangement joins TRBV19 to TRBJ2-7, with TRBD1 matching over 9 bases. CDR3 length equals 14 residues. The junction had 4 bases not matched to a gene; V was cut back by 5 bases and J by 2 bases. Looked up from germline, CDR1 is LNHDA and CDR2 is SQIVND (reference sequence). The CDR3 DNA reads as TGTGCCAGTAGTCTCGGACAGGGGCCCTACGAGCAGTACTTC. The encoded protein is CASSLGQGPYEQYF.

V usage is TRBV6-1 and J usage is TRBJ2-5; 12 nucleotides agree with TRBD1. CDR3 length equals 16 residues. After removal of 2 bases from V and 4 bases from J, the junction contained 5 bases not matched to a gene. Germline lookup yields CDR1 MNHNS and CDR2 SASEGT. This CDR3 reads CASSELGQGAPETQYF. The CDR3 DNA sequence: TGTGCCAGCAGTGAATTGGGACAGGGGGCCCCAGAGACCCAGTACTTC.

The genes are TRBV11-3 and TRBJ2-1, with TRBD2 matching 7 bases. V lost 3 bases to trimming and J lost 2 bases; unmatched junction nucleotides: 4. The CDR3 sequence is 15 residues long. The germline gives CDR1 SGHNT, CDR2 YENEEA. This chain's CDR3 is CASSFGGSTYNEQFF. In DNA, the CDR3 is TGTGCCAGCAGCTTCGGCGGGAGCACCTACAATGAGCAGTTCTTC.

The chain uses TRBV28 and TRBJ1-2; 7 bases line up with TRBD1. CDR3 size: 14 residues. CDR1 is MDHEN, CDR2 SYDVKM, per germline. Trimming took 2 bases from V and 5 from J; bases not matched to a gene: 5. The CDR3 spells CASSLGDRDYGYTF. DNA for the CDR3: TGTGCCAGCAGTTTAGGGGACAGAGATTATGGCTACACCTTC.

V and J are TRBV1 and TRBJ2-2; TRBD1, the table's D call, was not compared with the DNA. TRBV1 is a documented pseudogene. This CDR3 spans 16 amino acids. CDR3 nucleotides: TGCACCAGCAGCTTCCTCGGACAGGGCGGCACCGGGGAGCTGTTTTTT. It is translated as CTSSFLGQGGTGELFF.

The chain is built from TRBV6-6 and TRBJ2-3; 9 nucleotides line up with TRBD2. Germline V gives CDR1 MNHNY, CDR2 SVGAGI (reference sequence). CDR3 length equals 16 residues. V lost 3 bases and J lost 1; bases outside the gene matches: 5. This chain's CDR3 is CASSYRLAGGTDTQYF. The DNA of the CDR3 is TGTGCCAGCAGTTATCGGTTAGCGGGAGGCACAGATACGCAGTATTTT.

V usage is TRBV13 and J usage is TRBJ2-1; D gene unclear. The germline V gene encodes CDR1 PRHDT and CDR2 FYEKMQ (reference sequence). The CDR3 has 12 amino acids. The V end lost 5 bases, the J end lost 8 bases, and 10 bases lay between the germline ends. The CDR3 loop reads CASSGPSYEQFF. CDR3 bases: TGTGCCAGCAGCGGTCCCTCGTATGAGCAGTTCTTC.

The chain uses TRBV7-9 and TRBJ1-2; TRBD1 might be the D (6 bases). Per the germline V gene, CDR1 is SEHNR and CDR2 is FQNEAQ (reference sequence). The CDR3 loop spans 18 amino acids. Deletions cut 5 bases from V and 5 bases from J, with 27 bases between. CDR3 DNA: TGTGCCAGCAGCCGCAAGGGACAAAGTCCCTATGAATGGTATGGCTACACCTTC. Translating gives CASSRKGQSPYEWYGYTF.

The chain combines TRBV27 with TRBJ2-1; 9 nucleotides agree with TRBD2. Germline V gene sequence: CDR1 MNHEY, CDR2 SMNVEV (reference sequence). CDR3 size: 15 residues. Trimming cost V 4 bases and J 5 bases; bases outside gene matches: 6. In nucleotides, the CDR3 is TGTGCCAGCAGTTCTCTAGCGGGACAAGACAATGAGCAGTTCTTC. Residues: CASSSLAGQDNEQFF.

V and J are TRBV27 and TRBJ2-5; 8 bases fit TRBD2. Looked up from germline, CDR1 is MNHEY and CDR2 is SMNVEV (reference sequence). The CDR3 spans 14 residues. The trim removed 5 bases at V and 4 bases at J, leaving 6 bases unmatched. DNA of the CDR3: TGTGCCAGCAGTGCCTCGCTAGCGGGAGAGACCCAGTACTTC. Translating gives CASSASLAGETQYF.

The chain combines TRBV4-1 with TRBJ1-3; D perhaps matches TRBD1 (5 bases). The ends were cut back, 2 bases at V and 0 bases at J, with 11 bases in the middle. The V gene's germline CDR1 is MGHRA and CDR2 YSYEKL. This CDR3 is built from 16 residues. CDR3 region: CASSQYRQYSGNTIYF. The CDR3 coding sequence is TGCGCCAGCAGCCAATACAGACAGTACTCTGGAAACACCATATATTTT.

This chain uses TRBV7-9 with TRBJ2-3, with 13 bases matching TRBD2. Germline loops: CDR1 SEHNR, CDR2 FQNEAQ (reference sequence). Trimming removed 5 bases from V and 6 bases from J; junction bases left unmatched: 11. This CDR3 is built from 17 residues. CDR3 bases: TGTGCCAGCAGCCCGAAGACTAGCGGGAGGTGGGCGGATACGCAGTATTTT. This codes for CASSPKTSGRWADTQYF.

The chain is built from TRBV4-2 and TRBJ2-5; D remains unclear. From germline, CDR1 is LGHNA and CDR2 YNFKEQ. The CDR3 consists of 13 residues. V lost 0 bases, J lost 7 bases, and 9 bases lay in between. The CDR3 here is CASSQERARTQYF. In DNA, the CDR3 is TGTGCCAGCAGCCAAGAACGTGCCCGGACCCAGTACTTC.

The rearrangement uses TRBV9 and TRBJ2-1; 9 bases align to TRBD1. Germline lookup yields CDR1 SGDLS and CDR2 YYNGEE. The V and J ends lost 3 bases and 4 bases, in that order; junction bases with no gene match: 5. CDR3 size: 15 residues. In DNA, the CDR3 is TGTGCCAGCAGCGCCCGGGACAGGGCATACAATGAGCAGTTCTTC. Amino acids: CASSARDRAYNEQFF.

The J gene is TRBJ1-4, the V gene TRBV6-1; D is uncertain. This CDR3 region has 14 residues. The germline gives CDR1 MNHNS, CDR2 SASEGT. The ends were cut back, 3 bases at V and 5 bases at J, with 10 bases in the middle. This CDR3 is CASSDYVENEKLFF. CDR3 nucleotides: TGTGCCAGCAGTGATTACGTTGAAAATGAAAAACTGTTTTTT.

CDR3 loop: CSVSRGTYEQYF. The CDR3 nucleotides are TGCAGCGTTTCGCGGGGAACCTACGAGCAGTACTTC. The rearrangement joins TRBV29-1 to TRBJ2-7; tentative D call: TRBD2 (6 bases). CDR1 is SQVTM and CDR2 is ANQGSEA in the germline V gene. Trimming stripped 5 bases from V and 2 bases from J, with 10 bases between. The CDR3 runs to 12 residues.

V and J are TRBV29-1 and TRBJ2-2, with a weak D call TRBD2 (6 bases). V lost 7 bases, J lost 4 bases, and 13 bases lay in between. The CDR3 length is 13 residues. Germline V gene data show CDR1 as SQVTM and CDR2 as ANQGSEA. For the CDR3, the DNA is TGCAGCGCCCAAGGAGGGTTCACCGGGGAGCTGTTTTTT. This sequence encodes CSAQGGFTGELFF.

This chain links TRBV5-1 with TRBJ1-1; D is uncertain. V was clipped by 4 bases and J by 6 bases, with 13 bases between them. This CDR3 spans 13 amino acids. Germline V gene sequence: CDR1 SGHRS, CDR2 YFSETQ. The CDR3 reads CASSPTFDAEAFF. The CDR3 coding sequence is TGCGCCAGCAGCCCTACCTTCGATGCTGAAGCTTTCTTT. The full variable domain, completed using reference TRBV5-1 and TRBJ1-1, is KAGVTQTPRYLIKTRGQQVTLSCSPISGHRSVSWYQQTPGQGLQFLFEYFSETQRNKGNFPGRFSGRQFSNSRSEMNVSTLELGDSALYLCASSPTFDAEAFFGQGTRLTVV.

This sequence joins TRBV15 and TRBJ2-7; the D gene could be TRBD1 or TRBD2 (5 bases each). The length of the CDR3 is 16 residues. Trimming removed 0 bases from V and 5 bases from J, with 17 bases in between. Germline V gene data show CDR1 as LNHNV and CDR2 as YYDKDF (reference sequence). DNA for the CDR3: TGTGCCACCAGCAGAGATTTCGGGGCCAGGGTCCACGAGCAGTACTTC. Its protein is CATSRDFGARVHEQYF.

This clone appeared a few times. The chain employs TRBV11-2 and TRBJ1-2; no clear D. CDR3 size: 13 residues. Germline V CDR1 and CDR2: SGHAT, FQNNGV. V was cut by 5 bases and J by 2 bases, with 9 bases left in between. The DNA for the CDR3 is TGTGCCAGCAGCCCGGACGGCAACTATGGCTACACCTTC. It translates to CASSPDGNYGYTF.

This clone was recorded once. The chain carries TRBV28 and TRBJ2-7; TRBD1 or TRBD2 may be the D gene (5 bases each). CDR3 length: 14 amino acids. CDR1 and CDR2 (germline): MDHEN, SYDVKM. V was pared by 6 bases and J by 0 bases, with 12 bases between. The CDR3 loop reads CASRRGAFSYEQYF. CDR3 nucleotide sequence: TGTGCCAGCAGGAGAGGGGCCTTCTCCTACGAGCAGTACTTC.

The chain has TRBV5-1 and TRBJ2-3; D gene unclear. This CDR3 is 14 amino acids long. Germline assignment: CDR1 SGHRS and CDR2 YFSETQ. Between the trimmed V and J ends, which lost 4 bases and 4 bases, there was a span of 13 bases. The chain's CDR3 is CASSGSTSPDTQYF. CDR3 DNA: TGCGCCAGCAGCGGGTCAACTTCTCCAGATACGCAGTATTTT.

CDR3 protein: CASSLKGDRSEAFF. CDR3 in DNA: TGTGCCAGCAGCTTAAAAGGGGACAGGTCTGAAGCTTTCTTT. This chain links TRBV7-9 with TRBJ1-1; TRBD1 matches at 8 bases. The CDR3 sequence is 14 residues long. The ends lost 2 bases at V and 6 bases at J; junction bases unmatched: 5. Looked up from germline, CDR1 is SEHNR and CDR2 is FQNEAQ (reference sequence).